This passage covers 16 T cell receptor beta chains from one sample sequenced in a study of long-term antiretroviral therapy in people with HIV (dated by TCRdb to the early 2020s). The immunoSEQ hsTCRB v3.0 assay was used at survey level resolution for TRB variable region sequencing. The table comes from immuneACCESS by way of TCRdb, which keeps in-frame sequences with V and J called. Part of the clones is missing from these tables; in studies checked, under half for an unresolved V gene and the rest for unknown reasons. Here the sample has about 19,000 clones; 76% occur a single time. The ten largest clones add up to 13% to 15% of the sample. The sample in question was unsorted PBMCs, obtained 0.5 years before starting antiretroviral therapy. Every receptor here comes from a woman between 50 and 59 years old with HIV.

The chain uses TRBV27 and TRBJ1-2, with TRBD1 identical over 7 bases. CDR3 size: 18 residues. V lost 2 bases, J lost 0 bases, and 12 bases stayed unmatched. Per germline, CDR1 MNHEY and CDR2 SMNVEV (reference sequence). The CDR3 DNA reads as TGTGCCAGCAGTTTACTGGGGACAGTGGAATCTACTAACTATGGCTACACCTTC. It codes for CASSLLGTVESTNYGYTF.

The chain uses TRBV30 and TRBJ2-7, with D perhaps matching TRBD1 (7 bases). The CDR3 is 17 residues long. Germline V gene data show CDR1 as GTSNPN and CDR2 as SVGIG (reference sequence). The V gene lost 0 bases and the J gene lost 0 bases, with 18 bases spanning the gap. The CDR3 reads CAWSVKGAGLSSYEQYF. CDR3 DNA sequence: TGTGCCTGGAGTGTAAAGGGGGCGGGACTGAGCTCCTACGAGCAGTACTTC.

The rearrangement uses TRBV7-6 and TRBJ1-2; D perhaps matches TRBD1 (6 bases). Germline V gene lookup returns CDR1 SGHVS and CDR2 FNYEAQ. CDR3 length: 17 residues. V was pared by 6 bases and J by 4 bases, with 24 bases between. CDR3 DNA: TGTGCCAGCAGTTCTCCTAGGGGCCCCGGGGGCGCCTATGGCTACACCTTC. Amino acid sequence: CASSSPRGPGGAYGYTF.

The chain has TRBV5-6 and TRBJ1-1, with D uncertain. Deletions cut 1 base from V and 0 bases from J, with 22 bases between. Germline assignment: CDR1 SGHDT and CDR2 YYEEEE. This CDR3 region has 19 residues. CDR3 nucleotides: TGTGCCAGCAGCTTGTTGGGAGGCAGGCCCTTTTTCATGAACACTGAAGCTTTCTTT. Its translation is CASSLLGGRPFFMNTEAFF.

Comments on this clone: It is unclear where the CDR3 begins or ends on the DNA, so no DNA is shown, and the CDR3 is as TCRdb lists it. CDR3 sequence: CASFGQGDRGPPDYGYTF. The V and J genes are TRBV7-9 and TRBJ1-2; the table names TRBD1, a call not compared with the DNA. Including both end residues, the CDR3 is 18 amino acids long. Germline V gene data show CDR1 as SEHNR and CDR2 as FQNEAQ (reference sequence).

The genes are TRBV2 and TRBJ2-5; D may be TRBD1 or TRBD2 (6 bases each). Germline V gene sequence: CDR1 SNHLY, CDR2 FYNNEI. The CDR3 totals 16 residues. V lost 3 bases and J 2 bases, leaving 16 bases between the germline ends. CDR3: CASSDKIGGQQETQYF. Written as DNA, the CDR3 is TGTGCCAGCAGTGACAAAATAGGGGGGCAGCAAGAGACCCAGTACTTC.

This chain uses TRBV5-3 with TRBJ1-4; 7 bases fit TRBD1. TRBV5-3 falls under the ORF class, with uncertain function. V dropped 2 bases and J dropped 1; count of bases not matched to a gene: 2. The CDR3 spans 15 residues. CDR3 region: CARSFYRGTNEKLFF. The CDR3 nucleotides read TGTGCCAGAAGCTTTTACAGGGGAACTAATGAAAAACTGTTTTTT.

The rearrangement joins TRBV6-5 to TRBJ1-6; perhaps TRBD1 as D (6 bases). The CDR3 covers 16 residues. The germline gives CDR1 MNHEY, CDR2 SVGAGI. V was pared by 0 bases and J by 10 bases, with 16 bases between. In DNA, the CDR3 is TGTGCCAGCAGTTACTCGATTACAGGGTTCCAATCACCCCTCCACTTT. Translation: CASSYSITGFQSPLHF.

The count of this clone is one. The CDR3 spells CASSQESGGQYF. CDR3 DNA: TGCGCCAGCAGCCAAGAGAGCGGGGGGCAGTACTTC. This rearrangement joins TRBV4-1 to TRBJ2-7; 8 positions agree with TRBD2. Looked up from germline, CDR1 is MGHRA and CDR2 is YSYEKL. This CDR3 is built from 12 residues. Losses at the gene ends were 0 bases for V and 9 bases for J; bases not matched to a gene: 1.

The chain has TRBV5-1 and TRBJ1-4; TRBD1 matches 10 bases. Trimming removed 4 bases from V and 8 bases from J; junction bases left unmatched: 8. CDR1 and CDR2 (germline): SGHRS, YFSETQ. The CDR3 runs to 15 residues. CDR3 sequence (DNA): TGCGCCAGCAGCCCTGGGGACAGGGGTGAGGAAAAACTGTTTTTT. This translates into CASSPGDRGEEKLFF.

This clone was counted only a few times. At the DNA level, this CDR3 is encoded by other sequences in the same sample as well. V and J are TRBV2 and TRBJ2-5; 9 bases match TRBD1. V shed 6 bases, J shed 5 bases, and the junction held 1 base outside the gene matches. The CDR3 sequence is 12 residues long. CDR1 is SNHLY and CDR2 is FYNNEI in the germline V gene. The CDR3 sequence: CASRGQGETQYF. The CDR3 nucleotides read TGTGCCAGCAGAGGACAGGGGGAGACCCAGTACTTC.

The genes are TRBV7-9 and TRBJ2-3; D might be TRBD1 or TRBD2, each matching 5 bases. Per the germline V gene, CDR1 is SEHNR and CDR2 is FQNEAQ (reference sequence). Trimming removed 1 base at V and 2 bases at J, with 13 bases between. The CDR3 extends over 16 amino acids. In DNA form, the CDR3 reads TGTGCCAGCAGCTTAGATCCGGGACCGCACACAGATACGCAGTATTTT. Amino acid sequence: CASSLDPGPHTDTQYF. Looking up the rest from reference TRBV7-9 and TRBJ2-3 gives the full variable domain: DTGVSQNPRHKITKRGQNVTFRCDPISEHNRLYWYRQTLGQGPEFLTYFQNEAQLEKSRLLSDRFSAERPKGSFSTLEIQRTEQGDSAMYLCASSLDPGPHTDTQYFGPGTRLTVL.

The chain has TRBV7-9 and TRBJ2-5; D uncertain. V lost 8 bases and J lost 3, with 13 bases in between. In germline, CDR1 is SEHNR, CDR2 FQNEAQ (reference sequence). There are 13 residues in the CDR3. The CDR3 spells CASGPKIKETQYF. DNA for the CDR3: TGTGCCAGCGGGCCCAAAATCAAAGAGACCCAGTACTTC.

The rearrangement joins TRBV5-4 to TRBJ1-2; 7 bases match TRBD1. The J segment lost 8 bases and the V segment lost 0 bases, leaving 7 bases of the junction unmatched. The CDR3 contains 14 residues. CDR1 SGHNT and CDR2 YYREEE come from the germline V gene (reference sequence). This chain's CDR3 is CASSLGDRVGGYTF. The CDR3 DNA sequence: TGTGCCAGCAGCTTGGGGGACAGAGTAGGAGGCTACACCTTC.

This chain joins TRBV6-6 and TRBJ2-5; TRBD1 is a possible D gene (6 bases). Per the germline V gene, CDR1 is MNHNY and CDR2 is SVGAGI (reference sequence). V lost 0 bases and J 5 bases, leaving 13 bases between the germline ends. The CDR3 contains 15 residues. The CDR3 region has the DNA TGTGCCAGCAGTTACTCGCAGGGGAGACGGGAGACCCAGTACTTC. As protein: CASSYSQGRRETQYF.

V is TRBV7-2 and J is TRBJ2-5, with D tentatively TRBD1 or TRBD2 (5 bases each). Trimming cost V 5 bases and J 2 bases, with 18 bases left between them. Germline V CDR1 and CDR2: SGHTA, FQGNSA. This CDR3 is 16 amino acids long. For the CDR3, the DNA is TGTGCCAGCAGCGAAGGGGTCAGGGAGATTCAAGAGACCCAGTACTTC. As protein: CASSEGVREIQETQYF.